The next 2 T cell receptor beta chains were all read from a single sample in a study of shared clonotypes between healthy human individuals. Clones were read by immunoSEQ multiplex PCR, and TCRdb kept only the in-frame ones, dropping some. The table shows 2 million to 3 million clones, with roughly 93% occurring only once. Sequences were obtained from naive CD4+ T cells from PBMCs. Subset reported: CD45RA+ positively selected. The source of these receptors is a man aged 18 to 29 in good health. Some clones in this sample may be carry-over from other donors' samples.

The chain is built from TRBV7-2 and TRBJ2-1; 9 nucleotides line up with TRBD2. The CDR3 totals 17 residues. Germline assignment: CDR1 SGHTA and CDR2 FQGNSA. Trimming at V came to 5 bases and at J to 8 bases, leaving 16 bases not matched to a gene. The CDR3 DNA reads as TGTGCCAGCAGCCTAGGGGGAGCGGGAGGCATTAGCGATGAGCAGTTCTTC. This codes for CASSLGGAGGISDEQFF.

This chain connects TRBV11-2 to TRBJ2-1; D remains unclear. Germline CDR1 is SGHAT and CDR2 is FQNNGV. The ends were cut back, 10 bases at V and 9 bases at J, with 13 bases in the middle. The CDR3 length is 11 residues. The CDR3 DNA is TGTGCCACTAGACGGACCCCTGAGCAGTTCTTC. Translating gives CATRRTPEQFF.